This T cell receptor (beta chain) was documented in a study of blood T cell repertoires in COVID-19. Study-level background: The United States, Italy and Spain supplied acute and convalescent COVID-19 samples. PBMCs, B-cell-depleted T cells, or T cells provided the cDNA or gDNA that made up the material.

Authors' processing steps: Amplification of reference gene primers was used by the study to estimate nucleated cell counts. The protocol was immunoSEQ multiplex PCR, while the TCRdb copy is restricted to in-frame clones and leaves out a portion. V and J calls and clone size come straight from that table; D and trimming were deduced from the DNA. The sample shows more than 40,000 clones, approximately 84% of them seen only once. Germline V gene sequence: CDR1 SQVTM, CDR2 ANQGSEA. The CDR3 is 13 amino acids. Trimming at V came to 6 bases and at J to 2 bases, leaving 7 bases not matched to a gene. Sequenced: peripheral blood. The TCR comes from a man aged 45-65 years with active COVID-19. The chain carries TRBV29-1 and TRBJ2-7, with 7 bases that match TRBD1. The CDR3 coding sequence is TGCAGCGTCACAGACAGGGAGCCCTACGAGCAGTACTTC. Amino acids: CSVTDREPYEQYF.